The 22 T cell receptor beta chains reported below all come from one sample, sequenced in a study of human T cells and chemical hapten exposure. Noted time point: pre-sensitization, week 0. Treatment reported: therapeutic diphenylcyclopropenone sensitization with weekly scalp DPC. A single record per CDR3 protein comes from TCRdb applying MiXCR to the RACE reads. Among roughly 51,000 distinct CDR3 sequences listed, roughly 10% were seen once. The source was whole blood, collected in connection with sensitization to the hapten diphenylcyclopropenone (DPC). The receptor source for this set is a man between 40 and 49 years old with alopecia areata. Some clones in this sample may be carry-over from other donors' samples.

This clonotype was detected only a few times. CDR3 sequence: CASSVRDSSNQPQHF. The CDR3 DNA sequence: TGTGCCAGCAGTGTCCGGGACAGTAGCAATCAGCCCCAGCATTTT. The V and J genes are TRBV6-1 and TRBJ1-5; 7 nucleotides agree with TRBD1. Looked up from germline, CDR1 is MNHNS and CDR2 is SASEGT. The V and J ends lost 4 bases and 0 bases, in that order; junction bases with no gene match: 3. The CDR3 runs 15 residues.

This clonotype has a count of ten or more. V usage is TRBV21-1 and J usage is TRBJ2-7; TRBD1 was called by the table and not checked on the DNA. TRBV21-1 is assigned pseudogene status. The CDR3 has 16 amino acids. CDR3 bases: TGTGCCAGCAGCAAAGTTCCGGGACGACGCTCCTACGAGCAGTACTTC. Its translation: CASSKVPGRRSYEQYF.

The chain joins TRBV28 to TRBJ2-2; no clear D. V dropped 7 bases and J dropped 4 bases, with 4 bases sitting between them. The germline gives CDR1 MDHEN, CDR2 SYDVKM. CDR3 length: 11 residues. CDR3 DNA: TGTGCCAGCACAAGCACCGGGGAGCTGTTTTTT. Protein product: CASTSTGELFF.

Many counts were recorded for this clonotype. The J gene is TRBJ1-1, the V gene TRBV12-3 or TRBV12-4, with no clear D. With 1 base removed from V and 4 bases from J, the gap between germline ends came to 7 bases. The length of the CDR3 is 13 residues. The CDR3 nucleotides are TGTGCCAGCAGTTTAGGGGGTTCCACTGAAGCTTTCTTT. Amino acid sequence: CASSLGGSTEAFF.

This clonotype occurred many times. The chain joins TRBV7-9 to TRBJ2-1; weak D call: TRBD2 (6 bases). The length of the CDR3 is 15 residues. The germline gives CDR1 SEHNR, CDR2 FQNEAQ (reference sequence). Trimming shortened V by 1 base and J by 5 bases, and 12 bases separated the two germline ends. In DNA, the CDR3 is TGTGCCAGCAGCTTAGGTAGCGGAGGCAACAATGAGCAGTTCTTC. This gives the protein CASSLGSGGNNEQFF.

This clonotype was counted at least ten times. The chain carries TRBV5-5 and TRBJ1-1, with no clear D. CDR1 and CDR2 (germline): SGHKS, YYEKEE (reference sequence). The V gene lost 3 bases and the J gene lost 3 bases, with 12 bases spanning the gap. The CDR3 has 14 amino acids. CDR3: CASSSDWADTEAFF. The CDR3 DNA reads TGTGCCAGCAGCTCCGACTGGGCGGACACTGAAGCTTTCTTT.

The table lists this clonotype with many counts. The rearrangement links TRBV28 to TRBJ2-2, with D possibly matching TRBD2 (7 bases). CDR1 and CDR2 from the germline V gene are MDHEN and SYDVKM. This CDR3 is 19 amino acids long. Trimming removed 3 bases from V and 3 bases from J, with 23 bases in between. This chain's CDR3 is CASSFGPWGGPVDTGELFF. As DNA, the CDR3 is TGTGCCAGCAGTTTCGGCCCTTGGGGGGGGCCGGTCGACACCGGGGAGCTGTTTTTT.

This clonotype was observed a handful of times. The chain combines TRBV12-3 or TRBV12-4 with TRBJ1-5, with D maybe TRBD1 (6 bases). This CDR3 is 15 amino acids long. Trimming stripped 5 bases from V and 7 bases from J, with 18 bases between. Here the CDR3 reads CASSQSSTGWQPQHF. Written as DNA, the CDR3 is TGTGCCAGCAGTCAATCATCTACAGGGTGGCAGCCCCAGCATTTT.

This chain joins TRBV6-2 or TRBV6-3 and TRBJ1-1, with D unclear. The germline gives CDR1 MNHEY, CDR2 SVGEGT. The V end was cut by 0 bases, the J end by 1 base, with 6 bases between. The CDR3 spans 14 residues. Written as DNA, the CDR3 is TGTGCCAGCAGTTACTCTTACGGGAACACTGAAGCTTTCTTT. This codes for CASSYSYGNTEAFF.

This clonotype showed up many times. The rearrangement links TRBV15 to TRBJ1-6; 8 nucleotides line up with TRBD1. J was trimmed by 10 bases and V by 8 bases; bases with no gene match: 10. Germline CDR1 reads LNHNV; CDR2 reads YYDKDF (reference sequence). This CDR3 is built from 14 residues. CDR3 sequence: CATGQGWAGSPLHF. DNA of the CDR3: TGTGCCACCGGACAGGGATGGGCGGGCTCACCCCTCCACTTT. The full variable domain, completed using reference TRBV15 and TRBJ1-6, is DAMVIQNPRYQVTQFGKPVTLSCSQTLNHNVMYWYQQKSSQAPKLLFHYYDKDFNNEADTPDNFQSRRPNTSFCFLDIRSPGLGDTAMYLCATGQGWAGSPLHFGNGTRLTVT.

The CDR3 DNA follows: TGTGCCAGCAGTTCGACTAGACTGAACACCGGGGAGCTGTTTTTT. Translation gives CASSSTRLNTGELFF. The V call is TRBV6-6, the J call TRBJ2-2; weak D call: TRBD2 (6 bases). The CDR3 spans 15 residues. Germline V CDR1 and CDR2: MNHNY, SVGAGI (reference sequence). Trimming removed 4 bases from V and 1 base from J, with 10 bases in between.

This clonotype was seen at least ten times. J is TRBJ2-1 and V is TRBV29-1; 10 nucleotides agree with TRBD2. V shed 6 bases, J shed 2 bases, and the junction held 4 bases outside the gene matches. CDR3 size: 14 residues. Per the germline V gene, CDR1 is SQVTM and CDR2 is ANQGSEA. The CDR3 sequence: CSVLAGVAYNEQFF. The CDR3 DNA reads TGCAGCGTGCTAGCGGGAGTGGCCTACAATGAGCAGTTCTTC.

In its sample, this clonotype was seen many times. The genes are TRBV20-1 and TRBJ2-2; D gene ambiguous. The CDR3 covers 11 residues. The germline gives CDR1 DFQATT, CDR2 SNEGSKA (reference sequence). Trimming stripped 0 bases from V and 13 bases from J, with 9 bases between. CDR3 DNA: TGCAGTGCTAGAGATCACTCGTGGCTGTTTTTT. Amino acid sequence: CSARDHSWLFF.

This clonotype came up many times. The chain combines TRBV7-9 with TRBJ1-1; D ambiguous. Germline V gene sequence: CDR1 SEHNR, CDR2 FQNEAQ (reference sequence). The germline V and J ends were trimmed by 3 bases and 0 bases, with 5 bases remaining between them. The CDR3 has 13 residues. The CDR3 nucleotides are TGTGCCAGCAGCTTTGAGTTGAACACTGAAGCTTTCTTT. This sequence encodes CASSFELNTEAFF.

V and J are TRBV7-9 and TRBJ2-3; 9 nucleotides match TRBD1. Losses at the gene ends were 3 bases for V and 2 bases for J; bases not matched to a gene: 6. Looked up from germline, CDR1 is SEHNR and CDR2 is FQNEAQ (reference sequence). The CDR3 sequence is 16 residues long. The CDR3 coding sequence is TGTGCCAGCAGCTTTGCCGGGACAGGGTACACAGATACGCAGTATTTT. Amino acid sequence: CASSFAGTGYTDTQYF.

This clonotype has just a few counts. This chain links TRBV4-1 with TRBJ2-7, with TRBD2 as a possible D gene (6 bases). The CDR3 covers 14 residues. CDR1 is MGHRA and CDR2 is YSYEKL in the germline V gene. V was trimmed by 4 bases and J by 5 bases, leaving 15 bases between them. The CDR3 loop reads CASSPWDFSNEQYF. CDR3 coding DNA: TGCGCCAGCAGCCCATGGGACTTTTCCAACGAGCAGTACTTC.

This clonotype has a count of ten or more. CDR3 coding DNA: TGTGCCAGCAGCCCTACAGGGGGAGGAGAGACCCAGTACTTC. It encodes CASSPTGGGETQYF. The V call is TRBV3-1, the J call TRBJ2-5, with 8 bases aligning to TRBD1. The CDR3 runs 14 residues. V shed 4 bases and J 4 bases; nucleotides not matched to a gene: 5. Germline V gives CDR1 LGHDT, CDR2 YNNKEL (reference sequence).

This clonotype was recorded at least ten times. The CDR3 loop is CATSDLQGRSYNEQFF. The CDR3 nucleotides are TGTGCCACCAGTGATCTACAGGGACGCTCCTACAATGAGCAGTTCTTC. This chain links TRBV24-1 with TRBJ2-1; D possibly corresponds to TRBD1 (6 bases). Germline V gene sequence: CDR1 KGHDR, CDR2 SFDVKD. The CDR3 consists of 16 residues. V dropped 3 bases and J dropped 0 bases, with 11 bases sitting between them.

The table lists this clonotype with a few counts. The rearrangement joins TRBV7-9 to TRBJ2-5; TRBD2 matches 13 bases. Per germline, CDR1 SEHNR and CDR2 FQNEAQ (reference sequence). The CDR3 loop spans 15 amino acids. With 4 bases clipped from V and 4 bases from J, the junction kept 3 bases outside the gene matches. The CDR3: CASSSLAGGAETQYF. CDR3 in DNA: TGTGCCAGCAGCTCACTAGCGGGAGGGGCAGAGACCCAGTACTTC.

The chain uses TRBV18 and TRBJ2-1, with 7 bases fitting TRBD2. This CDR3 has 15 residues. J was trimmed by 5 bases and V by 2 bases; bases with no gene match: 6. Germline V gives CDR1 KGHSH, CDR2 LQKENI. DNA of the CDR3: TGTGCCAGCTCACCATTGGGGGGGTCCAACAATGAGCAGTTCTTC. It is translated as CASSPLGGSNNEQFF.

This clonotype was recorded a few times. The chain combines TRBV6-1 with TRBJ2-7, with D hard to call. This CDR3 is 14 amino acids long. From germline, CDR1 is MNHNS and CDR2 SASEGT. The DNA of the CDR3 is TGTGCGAGCGCCACGATTTCCCCTCGCGTCGAGCAGTACTTC. Its translation is CASATISPRVEQYF.

The chain combines TRBV5-1 with TRBJ1-4; D unclear. There are 18 residues in the CDR3. Per the germline V gene, CDR1 is SGHRS and CDR2 is YFSETQ. Trimming removed 2 bases from V and 0 bases from J, with 17 bases in between. The CDR3 nucleotides are TGCGCCAGCAGCTTCGGTAACATAGGACCAACAACTAATGAAAAACTGTTTTTT. This gives the protein CASSFGNIGPTTNEKLFF.